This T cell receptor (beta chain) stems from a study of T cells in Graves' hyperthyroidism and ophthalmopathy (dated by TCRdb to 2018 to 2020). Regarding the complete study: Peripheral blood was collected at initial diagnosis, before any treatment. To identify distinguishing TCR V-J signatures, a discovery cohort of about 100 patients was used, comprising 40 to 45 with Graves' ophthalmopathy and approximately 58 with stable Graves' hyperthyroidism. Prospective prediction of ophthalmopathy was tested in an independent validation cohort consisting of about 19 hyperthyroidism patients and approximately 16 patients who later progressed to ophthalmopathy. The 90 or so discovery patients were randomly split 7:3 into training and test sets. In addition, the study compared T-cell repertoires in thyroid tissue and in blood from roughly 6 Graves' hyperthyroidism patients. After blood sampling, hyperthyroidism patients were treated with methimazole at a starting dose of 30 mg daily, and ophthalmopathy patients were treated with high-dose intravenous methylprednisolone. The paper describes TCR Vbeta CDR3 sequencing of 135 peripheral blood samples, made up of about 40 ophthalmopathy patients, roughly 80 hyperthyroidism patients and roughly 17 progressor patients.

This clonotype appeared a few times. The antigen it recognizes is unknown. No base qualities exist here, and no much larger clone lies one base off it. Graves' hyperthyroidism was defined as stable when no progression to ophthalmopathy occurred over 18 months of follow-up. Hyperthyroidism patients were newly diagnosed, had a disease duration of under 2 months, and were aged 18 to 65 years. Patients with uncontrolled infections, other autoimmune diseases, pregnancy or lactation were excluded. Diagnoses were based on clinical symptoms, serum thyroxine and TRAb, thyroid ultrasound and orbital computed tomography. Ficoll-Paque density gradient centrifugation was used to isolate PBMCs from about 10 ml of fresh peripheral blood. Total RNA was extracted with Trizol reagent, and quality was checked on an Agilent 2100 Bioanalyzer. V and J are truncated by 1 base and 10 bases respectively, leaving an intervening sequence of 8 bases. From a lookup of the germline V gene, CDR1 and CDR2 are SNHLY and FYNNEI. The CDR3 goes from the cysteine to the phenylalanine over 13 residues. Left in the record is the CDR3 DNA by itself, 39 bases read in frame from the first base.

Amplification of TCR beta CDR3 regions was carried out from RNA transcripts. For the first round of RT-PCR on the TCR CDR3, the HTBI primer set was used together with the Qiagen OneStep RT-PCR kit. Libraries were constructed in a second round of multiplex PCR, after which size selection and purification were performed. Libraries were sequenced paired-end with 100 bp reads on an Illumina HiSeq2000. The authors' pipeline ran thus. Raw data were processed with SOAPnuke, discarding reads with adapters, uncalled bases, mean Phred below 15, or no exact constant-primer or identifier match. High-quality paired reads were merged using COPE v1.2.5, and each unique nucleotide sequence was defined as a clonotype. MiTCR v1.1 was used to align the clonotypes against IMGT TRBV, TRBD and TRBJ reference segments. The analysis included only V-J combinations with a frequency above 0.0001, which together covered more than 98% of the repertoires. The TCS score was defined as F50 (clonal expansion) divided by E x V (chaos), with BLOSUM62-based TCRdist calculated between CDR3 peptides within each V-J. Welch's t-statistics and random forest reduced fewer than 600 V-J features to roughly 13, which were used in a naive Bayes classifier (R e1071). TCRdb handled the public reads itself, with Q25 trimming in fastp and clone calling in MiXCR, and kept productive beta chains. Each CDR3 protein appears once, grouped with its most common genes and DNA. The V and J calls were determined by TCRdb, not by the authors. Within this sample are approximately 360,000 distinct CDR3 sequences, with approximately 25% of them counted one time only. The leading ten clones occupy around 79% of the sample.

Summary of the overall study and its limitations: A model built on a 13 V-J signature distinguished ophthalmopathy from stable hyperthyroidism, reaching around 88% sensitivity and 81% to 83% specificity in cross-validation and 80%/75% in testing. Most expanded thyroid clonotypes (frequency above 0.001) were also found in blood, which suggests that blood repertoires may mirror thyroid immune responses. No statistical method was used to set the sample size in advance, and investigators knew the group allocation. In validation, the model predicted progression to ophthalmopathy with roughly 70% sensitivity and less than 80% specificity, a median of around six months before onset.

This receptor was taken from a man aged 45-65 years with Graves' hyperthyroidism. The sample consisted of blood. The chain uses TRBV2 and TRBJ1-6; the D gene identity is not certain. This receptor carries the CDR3 CASSEDDLSPLHF. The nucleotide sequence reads TGTGCCAGCAGTGAAGATGACCTCTCACCCCTCCACTTT.